This T cell receptor beta chain came from a study of T cells in Graves' hyperthyroidism and ophthalmopathy. An absence of ophthalmopathy progression within 18 months meant stable Graves' hyperthyroidism. Findings of the study overall: Appearing also in blood were most of the thyroid clonotypes expanded above 0.001. A 13 V-J model separated ophthalmopathy from stable hyperthyroidism.

This CDR3 is 11 amino acids long. Germline V gene lookup returns CDR1 SQVTM and CDR2 ANQGSEA. Trimming took off 5 bases at V and 5 bases at J, with 6 bases between the two ends. Concerning this clonotype itself: Its specificity is unknown.

RNA transcripts served as the template for amplifying TCR beta CDR3 regions. With the HTBI primer set, the TCR CDR3 went through a first round of RT-PCR. TCRdb reanalysed the multiplex PCR reads using MiXCR and keeps one entry per CDR3 protein. Among 560,000 or so distinct CDR3 sequences listed, about 43% were seen once. This clonotype originated in a woman aged 18-29 years with Graves' hyperthyroidism. The material sequenced was peripheral blood or thyroid tissue (not recorded which). The chain joins TRBV29-1 to TRBJ2-2; no clear D gene. The CDR3 is CSVTTTGELFF. In DNA, the CDR3 is TGCAGCGTTACGACAACCGGGGAGCTGTTTTTT.